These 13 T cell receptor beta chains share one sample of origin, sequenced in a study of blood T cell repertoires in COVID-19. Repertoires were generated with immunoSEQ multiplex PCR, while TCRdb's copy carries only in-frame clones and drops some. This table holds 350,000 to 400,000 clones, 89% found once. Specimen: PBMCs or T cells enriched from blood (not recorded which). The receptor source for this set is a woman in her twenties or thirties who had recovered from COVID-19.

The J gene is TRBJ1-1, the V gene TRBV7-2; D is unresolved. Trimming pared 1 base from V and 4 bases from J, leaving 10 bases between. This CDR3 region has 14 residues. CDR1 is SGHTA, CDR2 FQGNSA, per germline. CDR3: CASSLDPVFTEAFF. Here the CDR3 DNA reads TGTGCCAGCAGCTTAGACCCGGTTTTCACTGAAGCTTTCTTT.

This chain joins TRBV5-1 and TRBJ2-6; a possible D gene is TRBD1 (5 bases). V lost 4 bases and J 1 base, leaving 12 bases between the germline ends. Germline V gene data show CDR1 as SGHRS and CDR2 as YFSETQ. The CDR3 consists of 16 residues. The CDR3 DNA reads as TGCGCCAGCAGCCCCGATCAGGGATCTGGGGCCAACGTCCTGACTTTC. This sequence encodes CASSPDQGSGANVLTF.

In DNA, the CDR3 is TGTGCCAGCAAAAGGGGGAAAAATTCACCCCTCCACTTT. Its protein is CASKRGKNSPLHF. The gene calls are TRBV6-5 and TRBJ1-6; D perhaps matches TRBD1 (6 bases). CDR1 is MNHEY, CDR2 SVGAGI, per germline. This CDR3 has 13 amino acids. V lost 7 bases and J lost 7, with 11 bases in between.

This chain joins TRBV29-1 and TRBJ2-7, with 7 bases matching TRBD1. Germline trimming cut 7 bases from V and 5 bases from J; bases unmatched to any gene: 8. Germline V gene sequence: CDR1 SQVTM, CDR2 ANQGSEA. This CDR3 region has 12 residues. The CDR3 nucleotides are TGCAGCGCGACAGGGCTCGCGAACGAGCAGTACTTC. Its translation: CSATGLANEQYF.

CDR3 sequence (DNA): TGTGCCAGCAGTTACTCGAGACAGGGCTACGAGCAGTACTTC. Translation gives CASSYSRQGYEQYF. The rearrangement links TRBV6-2 or TRBV6-3 to TRBJ2-7; 7 bases map to TRBD1. V trimming: 0 bases; J trimming: 3 bases; junction bases outside the gene matches: 2. The CDR3 runs to 14 residues. Germline V gene data show CDR1 as MNHEY and CDR2 as SVGEGT.

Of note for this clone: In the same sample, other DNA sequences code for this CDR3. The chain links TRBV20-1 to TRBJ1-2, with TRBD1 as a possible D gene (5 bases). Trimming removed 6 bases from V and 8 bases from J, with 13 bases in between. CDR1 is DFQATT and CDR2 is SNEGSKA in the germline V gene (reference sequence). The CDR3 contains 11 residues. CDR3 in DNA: TGCAGTGCAACCGACAGAGCGGGCTACACCTTC. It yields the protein CSATDRAGYTF.

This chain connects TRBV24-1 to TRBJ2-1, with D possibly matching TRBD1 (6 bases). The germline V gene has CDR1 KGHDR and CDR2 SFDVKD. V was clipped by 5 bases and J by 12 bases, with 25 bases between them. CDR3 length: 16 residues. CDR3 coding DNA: TGTGCCACCAGTGCCCGAGAGGGGTGGTCGGAAGGGGGGCAGTTCTTC. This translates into CATSAREGWSEGGQFF.

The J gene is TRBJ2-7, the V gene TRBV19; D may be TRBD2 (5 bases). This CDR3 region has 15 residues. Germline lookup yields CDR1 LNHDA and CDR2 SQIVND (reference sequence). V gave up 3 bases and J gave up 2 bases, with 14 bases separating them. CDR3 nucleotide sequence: TGTGCCAGTAGTATCACTAGGGCGGCCACCTACGAGCAGTACTTC. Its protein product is CASSITRAATYEQYF.

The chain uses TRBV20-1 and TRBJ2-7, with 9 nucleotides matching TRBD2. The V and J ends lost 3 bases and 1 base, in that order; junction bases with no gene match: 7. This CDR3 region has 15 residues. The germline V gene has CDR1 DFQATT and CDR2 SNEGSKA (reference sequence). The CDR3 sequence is CSASDPSGDSYEQYF. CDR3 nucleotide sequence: TGCAGTGCTAGTGACCCTAGCGGGGATTCCTACGAGCAGTACTTC.

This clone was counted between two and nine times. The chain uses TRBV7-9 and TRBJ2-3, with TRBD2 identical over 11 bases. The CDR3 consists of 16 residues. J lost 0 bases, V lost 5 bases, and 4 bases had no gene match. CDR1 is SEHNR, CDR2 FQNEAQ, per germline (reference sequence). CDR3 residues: CASSPWTSGSTDTQYF. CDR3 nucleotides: TGTGCCAGCAGCCCTTGGACTAGCGGGAGCACAGATACGCAGTATTTT. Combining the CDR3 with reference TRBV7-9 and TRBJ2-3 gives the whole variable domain DTGVSQNPRHKITKRGQNVTFRCDPISEHNRLYWYRQTLGQGPEFLTYFQNEAQLEKSRLLSDRFSAERPKGSFSTLEIQRTEQGDSAMYLCASSPWTSGSTDTQYFGPGTRLTVL.

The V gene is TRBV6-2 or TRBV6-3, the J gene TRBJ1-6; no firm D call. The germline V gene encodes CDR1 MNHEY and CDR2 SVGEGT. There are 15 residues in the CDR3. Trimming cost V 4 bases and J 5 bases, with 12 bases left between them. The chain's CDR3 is CASSLVRSDNSPLHF. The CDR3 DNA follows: TGTGCCAGCAGTTTAGTTAGATCGGATAATTCACCCCTCCACTTT.

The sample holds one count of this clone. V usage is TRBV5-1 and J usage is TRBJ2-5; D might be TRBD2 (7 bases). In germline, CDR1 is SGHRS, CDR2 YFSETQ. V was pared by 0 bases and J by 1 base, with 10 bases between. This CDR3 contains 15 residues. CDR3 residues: CASSLGGGLQETQYF. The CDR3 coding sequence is TGCGCCAGCAGCTTGGGCGGGGGCCTCCAAGAGACCCAGTACTTC.

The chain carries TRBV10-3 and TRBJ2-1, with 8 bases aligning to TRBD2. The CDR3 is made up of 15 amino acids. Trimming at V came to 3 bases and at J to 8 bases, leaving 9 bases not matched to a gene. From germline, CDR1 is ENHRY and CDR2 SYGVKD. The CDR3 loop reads CAISEPGLEKDEQFF. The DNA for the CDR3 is TGTGCCATCAGTGAACCGGGACTAGAGAAGGATGAGCAGTTCTTC.